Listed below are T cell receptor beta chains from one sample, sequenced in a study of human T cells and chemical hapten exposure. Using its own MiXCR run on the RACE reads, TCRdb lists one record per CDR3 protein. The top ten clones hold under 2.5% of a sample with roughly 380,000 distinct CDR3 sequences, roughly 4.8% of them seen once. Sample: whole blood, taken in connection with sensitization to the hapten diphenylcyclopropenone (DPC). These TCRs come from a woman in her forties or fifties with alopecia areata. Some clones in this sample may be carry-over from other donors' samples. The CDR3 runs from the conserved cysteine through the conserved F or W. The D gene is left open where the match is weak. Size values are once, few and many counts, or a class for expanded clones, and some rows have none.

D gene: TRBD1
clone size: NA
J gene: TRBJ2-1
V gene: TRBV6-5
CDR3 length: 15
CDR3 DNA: TGTGCCAGCAGTTCAGGGGGACACCTTTACAATGAGCAGTTCTTC
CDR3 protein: CASSSGGHLYNEQFF

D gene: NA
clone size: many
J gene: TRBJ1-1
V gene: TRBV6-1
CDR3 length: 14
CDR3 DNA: TGTGCCAGCAGTGAAACTGGACGAAGCGGTGAAGCTTTCTTT
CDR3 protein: CASSETGRSGEAFF

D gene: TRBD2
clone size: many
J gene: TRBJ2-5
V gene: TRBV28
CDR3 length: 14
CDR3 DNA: TGTGCCAGCAGGATAGCGGGGCCCAAAGAGACCCAGTACTTC
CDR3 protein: CASRIAGPKETQYF

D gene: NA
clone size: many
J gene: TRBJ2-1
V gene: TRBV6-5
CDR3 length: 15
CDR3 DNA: TGTGCCAGCAGTTACTCTCCCACAAGATACAATGAGCAGTTCTTC
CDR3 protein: CASSYSPTRYNEQFF

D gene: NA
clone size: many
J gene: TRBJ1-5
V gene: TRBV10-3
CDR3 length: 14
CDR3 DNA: TGTGCCATCAGGGCAGGGGAGGGCAATCAGCCCCAGCATTTT
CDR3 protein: CAIRAGEGNQPQHF

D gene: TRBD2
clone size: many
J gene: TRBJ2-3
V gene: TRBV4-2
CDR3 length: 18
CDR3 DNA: TGTGCCAGCAGCCTTAGACTAGCGGGAAGATTGAATACAGATACGCAGTATTTT
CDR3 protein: CASSLRLAGRLNTDTQYF

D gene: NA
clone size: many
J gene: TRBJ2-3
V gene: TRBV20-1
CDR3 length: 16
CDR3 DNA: TGCAGTGCTAGAGATCGGGCTAGAACCGGGGCAGATACGCAGTATTTT
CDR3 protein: CSARDRARTGADTQYF

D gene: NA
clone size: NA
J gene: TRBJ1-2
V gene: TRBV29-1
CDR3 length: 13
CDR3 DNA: TGCAGCATCAGGGACATGAGGATTGGTGGCTACACCTTC
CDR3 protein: CSIRDMRIGGYTF

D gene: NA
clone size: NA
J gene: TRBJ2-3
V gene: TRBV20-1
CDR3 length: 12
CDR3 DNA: TGCAGTGCCAAGGTCCGCACAGATACGCAGTATTTT
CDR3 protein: CSAKVRTDTQYF

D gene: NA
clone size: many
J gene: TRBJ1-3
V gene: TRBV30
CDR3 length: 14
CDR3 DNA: TGTGCCTGGAGGACACCTTACTCTGGAAACACCATATATTTT
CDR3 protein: CAWRTPYSGNTIYF

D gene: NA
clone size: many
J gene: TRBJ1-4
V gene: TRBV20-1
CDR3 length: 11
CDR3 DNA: TGCAGTGCGCAGGGTTATGAAAAACTGTTTTTT
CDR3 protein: CSAQGYEKLFF

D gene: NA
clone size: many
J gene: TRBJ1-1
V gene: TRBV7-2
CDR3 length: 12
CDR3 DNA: TGTGCCAGCAGCTTTATGGGCACTGAAGCTTTCTTT
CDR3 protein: CASSFMGTEAFF

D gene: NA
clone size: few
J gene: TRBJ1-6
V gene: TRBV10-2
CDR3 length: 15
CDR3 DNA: TGCGCCAGCAGTGAGTCGGGGCAGTATAATTCACCCCTCCACTTT
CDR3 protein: CASSESGQYNSPLHF

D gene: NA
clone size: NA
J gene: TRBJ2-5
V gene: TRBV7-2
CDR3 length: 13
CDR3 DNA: TGTGCCAGCAGCTTAACGACGGCCGAGACCCAGTACTTC
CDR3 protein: CASSLTTAETQYF

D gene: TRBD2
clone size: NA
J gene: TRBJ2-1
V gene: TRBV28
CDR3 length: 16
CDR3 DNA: TGTGCCAGCAGTATCACTAGCGGGAGTCGGTACAATGAGCAGTTCTTC
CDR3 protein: CASSITSGSRYNEQFF

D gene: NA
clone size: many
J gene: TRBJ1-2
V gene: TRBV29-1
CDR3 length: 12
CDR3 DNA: TGCAGCGTTAGAGGCACTAACTATGGCTACACCTTC
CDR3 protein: CSVRGTNYGYTF

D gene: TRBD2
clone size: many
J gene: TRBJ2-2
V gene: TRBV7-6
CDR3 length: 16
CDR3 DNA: TGTGCCAGCAGCCACTCCGTGACTAGCGTTACCGGGGAGCTGTTTTTT
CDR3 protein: CASSHSVTSVTGELFF

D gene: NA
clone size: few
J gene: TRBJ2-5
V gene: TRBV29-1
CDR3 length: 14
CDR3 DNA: TGCAGCGTTGAAGATCAGACCGCAGGAGAGACCCAGTACTTC
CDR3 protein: CSVEDQTAGETQYF

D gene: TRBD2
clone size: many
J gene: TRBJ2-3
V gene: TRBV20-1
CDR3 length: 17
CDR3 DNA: TGCAGTGCCCCGGCGGTAGCGGGGGCAACTAGCACAGATACGCAGTATTTT
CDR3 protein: CSAPAVAGATSTDTQYF

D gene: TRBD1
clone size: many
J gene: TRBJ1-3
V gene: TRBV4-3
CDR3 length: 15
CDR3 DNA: TGCGCCAGCAGCCACAGACAGGGGGCAGGAAACACCATATATTTT
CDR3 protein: CASSHRQGAGNTIYF

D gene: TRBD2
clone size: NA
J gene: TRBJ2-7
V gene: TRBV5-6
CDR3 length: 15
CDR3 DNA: TGTGCCAGCAGCACGGGGATGTCGGGGGGATACGAGCAGTACTTC
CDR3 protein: CASSTGMSGGYEQYF

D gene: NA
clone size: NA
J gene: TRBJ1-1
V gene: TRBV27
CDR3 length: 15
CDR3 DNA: TGTGCCAGCAGTTTAGGGTCGGGACTGAACACTGAAGCTTTCTTT
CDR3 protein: CASSLGSGLNTEAFF

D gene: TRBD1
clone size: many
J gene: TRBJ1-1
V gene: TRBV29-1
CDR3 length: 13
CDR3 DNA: TGCAGCGCCCGGACAGGGACTGACACTGAAGCTTTCTTT
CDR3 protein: CSARTGTDTEAFF

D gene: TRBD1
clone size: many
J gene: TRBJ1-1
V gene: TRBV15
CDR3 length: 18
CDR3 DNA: TGTGCCACCAGGGTCAGGGTCGGGGGACAGTCGAGGGATGGTGAAGCTTTCTTT
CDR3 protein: CATRVRVGGQSRDGEAFF

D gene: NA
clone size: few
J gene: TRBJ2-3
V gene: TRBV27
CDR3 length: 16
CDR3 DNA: TGTGCCAGCCGACCGTATGGGAGGAGGGTCACAGATACGCAGTATTTT
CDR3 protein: CASRPYGRRVTDTQYF

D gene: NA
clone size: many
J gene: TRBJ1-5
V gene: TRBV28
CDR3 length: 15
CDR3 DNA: TGTGCCAGCAGTTTAACCCCAGGGCTTGGTCAGCCCCAGCATTTT
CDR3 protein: CASSLTPGLGQPQHF

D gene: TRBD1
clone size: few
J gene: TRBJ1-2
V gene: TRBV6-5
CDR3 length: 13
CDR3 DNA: TGTGCCAGCAGCAGGACAGGGAATTCTGGCTACACCTTC
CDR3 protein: CASSRTGNSGYTF

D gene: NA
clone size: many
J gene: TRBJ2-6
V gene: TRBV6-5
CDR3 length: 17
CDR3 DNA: TGTGCCAGCAGTTACTCGGTCCCAGGCCCTGGGGCCAACGTCCTGACTTTC
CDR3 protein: CASSYSVPGPGANVLTF

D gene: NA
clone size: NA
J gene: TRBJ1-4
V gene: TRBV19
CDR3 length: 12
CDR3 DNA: TGTGCCAGTAGCTTCATTGATGAAAAACTGTTTTTT
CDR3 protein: CASSFIDEKLFF